This T cell receptor beta chain derives from a study of cytomegalovirus exposure and HLA in healthy donors. The J segment lost 3 bases and the V segment lost 8 bases, leaving 5 bases of the junction unmatched. This CDR3 spans 14 amino acids. CDR1 and CDR2 from the germline V gene are MNHEY and SVGAGI. Primers for the PCR totalled 60 Vbeta and 13 Jbeta. Only in-frame clones appear in the TCRdb table, and some are missing; sequencing was by immunoSEQ multiplex PCR. Here the sample spans around 180,000 clones, around 87% being singletons. This chain uses TRBV6-5 with TRBJ2-3, with 10 bases matching TRBD1. The clonotype comes from a woman in her late teens or twenties in good health and CMV-seronegative. The source material was PBMCs. This CDR3 reads CASGGQGTTDTQYF. The CDR3 DNA reads TGTGCCAGCGGGGGACAGGGGACGACAGATACGCAGTATTTT.